Detailed here is one T cell receptor beta chain. Its antigen specificity is not known. The sample holds no much larger clone one base away, and base qualities are not on file. The data derive from a study of OX40 agonist ivuxolimab in advanced cancers. The study in broad terms: Ivuxolimab, which targeted the costimulatory receptor OX40 (CD134), was an agonistic, fully human IgG2 monoclonal antibody. Of the 50 to 55 dose-escalation patients, hepatocellular carcinoma was present in around 20, melanoma in approximately 15, renal cell carcinoma in 9 and head and neck cancer in 9. The purpose of peripheral TCRbeta sequencing was to test whether ivuxolimab changed TCR sequence diversity and led to clonal T-cell expansion. Intravenous ivuxolimab was administered to patients every 2 weeks at six dose levels: 0.01, 0.1, 0.3, 1.5, 3 and 10 mg/kg. A male proportion of approximately 83% and a mean age of 60 years, ranging from roughly 23 to 79, were recorded for the dose-escalation cohort. The paper covers the monotherapy dose-escalation part of the phase I ivuxolimab trial, which included N ≈ 54 patients. Prior anti-PD-1, anti-PD-L1 or anti-CTLA-4 therapy was permitted, and checkpoint inhibitors had been received by less than 45% of dose-escalation patients. Partial responses were achieved by three dose-escalation patients, of whom one had hepatocellular carcinoma and two had cutaneous melanoma. Results and caveats for the whole study, not just this receptor: Partial responders in the 0.1-3.0 mg/kg groups had among the lowest normalized peripheral clonal expansion, especially among CD8+ T cells. After ivuxolimab, more expanded clones were found on average in CD8+ T cells than in CD4+ T cells. At doses from 0.1 to 3.0 mg/kg, clonal expansion was seen in both CD4+ and CD8+ blood T cells between baseline and week 6. Antigen specificity was not determined for the clonally expanded peripheral T cells. Low levels of normalized T-cell clonal expansion were also seen in some nonresponding patients.

The trial excluded patients who had a history of autoimmune disease or who were on systemic immunosuppression. Peripheral blood for TCR sequencing was drawn from every dose cohort at baseline, at cycle 4 day 1 and at cycle 7 day 1. The samples were taken from a phase I, first-in-human, multicenter, open-label dose-escalation trial of ivuxolimab. Adults with locally advanced or metastatic melanoma, renal cell, hepatocellular, or head and neck squamous cell carcinoma were enrolled in the trial. CD4+ and CD8+ T cells were sorted separately from peripheral blood before TCR sequencing. Between the V and J ends, shortened by 0 bases and 3 bases respectively, the junction contains 12 bases. The cysteine opens and the phenylalanine closes a CDR3 of 16 amino acids. The read is trimmed to its CDR3 DNA, 48 bases read in frame from base 1. For sequencing of the TCRbeta CDR3 region, genomic DNA was extracted from the sorted cells. TCRbeta CDR3 regions were sequenced using the immunoSEQ Assay. Entries here come from immuneACCESS through TCRdb and include only in-frame sequences with V and J called. Some clones fail to appear in such tables; in the studies checked, an unresolved V gene covers under half of the shortfall, and the cause of the remainder is unknown. For this sample the table gives more than 50,000 clones, of which 70% to 90% were detected only once. The ten most abundant clones make up 0.88% of the sample.

The origin of this receptor is an adult with an advanced solid tumor such as melanoma, head and neck, liver or kidney cancer. The chain couples TRBV23-1 to TRBJ2-4; TRBD1 could be the D gene, as 6 bases match. TRBV23-1 is an ORF, with its function uncertain. The sequenced sample was CD4+ or CD8+ T cells sorted from blood, obtained in a trial of the OX40 agonist ivuxolimab. This receptor has the CDR3 CASSQSRGSSKNIQYF. The sequenced DNA is TGCGCCAGCAGTCAATCTAGGGGGTCAAGCAAAAACATTCAGTACTTC.